The 18 T cell receptor beta chains listed next were all sequenced from one sample in a study of OX40 agonist ivuxolimab in advanced cancers. The table came from immunoSEQ multiplex PCR; TCRdb's copy has only in-frame clones and leaves some out. This table holds about 70,000 clones, over 70% found once. The sample in question was CD4+ or CD8+ T cells sorted from blood, obtained in a trial of the OX40 agonist ivuxolimab. The receptors come from an adult with an advanced solid tumor such as melanoma, head and neck, liver or kidney cancer.

The V call is TRBV4-1, the J call TRBJ1-2, with D tentatively TRBD1 (6 bases). The CDR3 is made up of 15 amino acids. V was cut by 1 base and J by 3 bases, with 12 bases left in between. The germline gives CDR1 MGHRA, CDR2 YSYEKL. The CDR3: CASSQVARGDYGYTF. The DNA of the CDR3 is TGCGCCAGCAGCCAAGTAGCAAGGGGGGACTATGGCTACACCTTC.

This sequence joins TRBV6-6 and TRBJ1-5; D perhaps matches TRBD1 (5 bases). V was pared by 7 bases and J by 4 bases, with 14 bases between. Germline V lookup: CDR1 MNHNY, CDR2 SVGAGI (reference sequence). The CDR3 length is 14 residues. The CDR3 DNA reads TGTGCCAGCACCATCGAGGGGCGTAATCAGCCCCAGCATTTT. This encodes CASTIEGRNQPQHF.

The rearrangement joins TRBV9 to TRBJ1-2; perhaps TRBD1 as D (5 bases). V was pared by 3 bases and J by 4 bases, with 10 bases between. CDR3 size: 13 residues. The germline V gene encodes CDR1 SGDLS and CDR2 YYNGEE. CDR3 protein: CASSAQGLYGYTF. CDR3 coding DNA: TGTGCCAGCAGCGCTCAGGGTCTCTATGGCTACACCTTC.

This clone was recorded a few times. The chain has TRBV19 and TRBJ1-1, with D possibly being TRBD1 (5 bases). Germline V gene data show CDR1 as LNHDA and CDR2 as SQIVND (reference sequence). The CDR3 sequence is 11 residues long. The germline V and J ends were trimmed by 7 bases and 11 bases, with 14 bases remaining between them. CDR3 sequence reads: CASIRQRRAFF. In nucleotides, the CDR3 is TGTGCCAGTATTAGACAGAGACGGGCTTTCTTT.

This clone was picked up a small number of times. The chain joins TRBV7-3 to TRBJ1-1; D gene uncertain. The germline V gene has CDR1 SGHTA and CDR2 FQGTGA. CDR3 size: 13 residues. Trimming left V 5 bases short and J 1 base short, with 8 bases between. The CDR3 loop reads CASSRNANTEAFF. The CDR3 coding sequence is TGTGCCAGCAGCAGGAACGCGAACACTGAAGCTTTCTTT.

The gene calls are TRBV7-8 and TRBJ1-6; D perhaps matches TRBD1 (5 bases). The CDR3 length is 15 residues. Deletions cut 7 bases from V and 2 bases from J, with 12 bases between. Germline CDR1 is SGHVS and CDR2 is FQNEAQ. The CDR3 DNA sequence: TGTGCCAGCACCGCCAGGGAAACCTATAATTCACCCCTCCACTTT. The encoded protein is CASTARETYNSPLHF.

CDR3: CASSPQQGNQPQHF. The CDR3 DNA sequence: TGTGCCAGCAGTCCGCAACAGGGCAATCAGCCCCAGCATTTT. V usage is TRBV7-9 and J usage is TRBJ1-5, with a possible D match to TRBD1 (5 bases). V lost 6 bases to trimming and J lost 2 bases, with 11 bases between them. This CDR3 contains 14 residues. Germline V gene data show CDR1 as SEHNR and CDR2 as FQNEAQ (reference sequence).

This clone has only a few counts. This sequence joins TRBV5-1 and TRBJ1-2, with D perhaps matching TRBD1 (5 bases). The germline gives CDR1 SGHRS, CDR2 YFSETQ. This CDR3 has 14 residues. Trimming left V 1 base short and J 7 bases short, with 14 bases between. CDR3 residues: CASSLTRDAPGYTF. As DNA, the CDR3 is TGCGCCAGCAGCTTGACCCGGGACGCCCCTGGCTACACCTTC.

In nucleotides, the CDR3 is TGTGCCAGCAGCTTTGTTGCGGGAGACAACTACGAGCAGTACTTC. Translated: CASSFVAGDNYEQYF. This sequence joins TRBV7-2 and TRBJ2-7, with TRBD2 matching over 7 bases. V was pared by 3 bases and J by 3 bases, with 8 bases of the junction left unmatched. Per germline, CDR1 SGHTA and CDR2 FQGNSA. The CDR3 contains 15 residues.

DNA of the CDR3: TGTGCCAGCAGTTTTGCGGGGCTCTATAATTCACCCCTCCACTTT. It translates to CASSFAGLYNSPLHF. The V gene is TRBV27, the J gene TRBJ1-6; maybe TRBD1 (5 bases). This CDR3 has 15 residues. The V and J ends lost 3 bases and 3 bases respectively, with 9 bases between them. The germline V gene has CDR1 MNHEY and CDR2 SMNVEV (reference sequence).

V is TRBV30 and J is TRBJ2-7; possible D gene TRBD2, 6 bases. The ends were cut back, 8 bases at V and 5 bases at J, with 16 bases in the middle. Germline-derived CDR1 and CDR2 are GTSNPN and SVGIG (reference sequence). This CDR3 contains 12 residues. The CDR3 DNA reads TGTGCCACCGGGGACTCAAGGAACGAGCAGTACTTC. This gives the protein CATGDSRNEQYF.

The chain joins TRBV13 to TRBJ2-2, with TRBD2 matching over 9 bases. Germline lookup yields CDR1 PRHDT and CDR2 FYEKMQ (reference sequence). V was clipped by 5 bases and J by 3 bases; unmatched bases: 10. The CDR3 runs to 17 residues. The CDR3 nucleotides read TGTGCCAGCAGCCCCGTGGCAGTAGCGGGGGACACCGGGGAGCTGTTTTTT. Its protein is CASSPVAVAGDTGELFF.

The J gene is TRBJ2-1, the V gene TRBV29-1, with a possible D match to TRBD2 (6 bases). V lost 7 bases and J lost 5, with 21 bases in between. The CDR3 runs 15 residues. Germline V gene lookup returns CDR1 SQVTM and CDR2 ANQGSEA. CDR3 bases: TGCAGCGCCCTAACCCCGGGAGTAGGGGACAATGAGCAGTTCTTC. This sequence encodes CSALTPGVGDNEQFF.

This sequence joins TRBV6-6 and TRBJ2-7; 9 positions match TRBD1. J gave up 6 bases and V 5 bases, and 11 bases lay outside the gene matches. Looked up from germline, CDR1 is MNHNY and CDR2 is SVGAGI (reference sequence). This CDR3 is built from 15 residues. In nucleotides, the CDR3 is TGTGCCAGCAGTCGGGACAGGGACCAGGGGGGCGAGCAGTACTTC. It yields the protein CASSRDRDQGGEQYF.

In this sample, this clone turned up a few times. The V gene is TRBV15, the J gene TRBJ2-5; 11 bases align to TRBD2. V dropped 0 bases and J dropped 5; count of bases not matched to a gene: 2. This CDR3 has 15 amino acids. Germline V CDR1 and CDR2: LNHNV, YYDKDF (reference sequence). For the CDR3, the DNA is TGTGCCACCAGCAGAGACGGGACTAGCGGCGAGACCCAGTACTTC. Its translation is CATSRDGTSGETQYF.

The J gene is TRBJ1-2, the V gene TRBV7-2; 7 bases line up with TRBD1. Germline assignment: CDR1 SGHTA and CDR2 FQGNSA. The CDR3 has 13 residues. The junction had 1 base not matched to a gene; V was cut back by 3 bases and J by 3 bases. This CDR3 is CASSFDRDYGYTF. CDR3 DNA: TGTGCCAGCAGCTTCGACAGGGACTATGGCTACACCTTC.

J is TRBJ1-4 and V is TRBV6-1; 10 nucleotides line up with TRBD1. Trimming at V came to 6 bases and at J to 8 bases, leaving 9 bases not matched to a gene. The CDR3 is 15 residues long. Per germline, CDR1 MNHNS and CDR2 SASEGT. This CDR3 is CASSSRDRGREKLFF. CDR3 nucleotide sequence: TGTGCCAGCAGCTCTCGGGACAGGGGAAGAGAAAAACTGTTTTTT.

The chain links TRBV11-1 to TRBJ2-5; weak D call: TRBD2 (7 bases). The germline gives CDR1 SGHAT, CDR2 FQDESV (reference sequence). Trimming removed 5 bases from V and 4 bases from J, with 17 bases in between. The CDR3 totals 15 residues. CDR3: CASSPPGGGRETQYF. CDR3 nucleotide sequence: TGTGCCAGCAGCCCACCGGGGGGCGGAAGAGAGACCCAGTACTTC.